The clone carrying this TCR beta chain was seen at least ten times. These data belong to a study of T cells in Graves' hyperthyroidism and ophthalmopathy. Disease duration was under 3 months in the ophthalmopathy patients, who also had a Clinical Activity Score of at least 3 and a NOSPECS grade of at least 4. Amplified TCR beta CDR3 regions derived from RNA transcripts. HTBI primers drove first-round RT-PCR of the TCR CDR3. TCRdb passed the multiplex PCR reads through MiXCR, listing each CDR3 protein once. The sample has around 600,000 distinct CDR3 sequences; approximately 15% are singletons. The V and J ends lost 7 bases and 9 bases, in that order; junction bases with no gene match: 11. Germline CDR1 is SNHLY and CDR2 is FYNNEI. There are 16 residues in the CDR3.

The sequence derives from a woman aged 45-65 years with Graves' ophthalmopathy. The source material was blood. The V and J genes are TRBV2 and TRBJ2-1, with 14 bases aligning to TRBD2. CDR3 amino acids: CASTPQSGLAGAEQFF. In DNA, the CDR3 is TGTGCCAGCACACCCCAGTCGGGACTAGCGGGAGCTGAGCAGTTCTTC. Variable domain in full (rest from reference TRBV2 and TRBJ2-1): EPEVTQTPSHQVTQMGQEVILRCVPISNHLYFYWYRQILGQKVEFLVSFYNNEISEKSEIFDDQFSVERPDGSNFTLKIRSTKLEDSAMYFCASTPQSGLAGAEQFFGPGTRLTVL.